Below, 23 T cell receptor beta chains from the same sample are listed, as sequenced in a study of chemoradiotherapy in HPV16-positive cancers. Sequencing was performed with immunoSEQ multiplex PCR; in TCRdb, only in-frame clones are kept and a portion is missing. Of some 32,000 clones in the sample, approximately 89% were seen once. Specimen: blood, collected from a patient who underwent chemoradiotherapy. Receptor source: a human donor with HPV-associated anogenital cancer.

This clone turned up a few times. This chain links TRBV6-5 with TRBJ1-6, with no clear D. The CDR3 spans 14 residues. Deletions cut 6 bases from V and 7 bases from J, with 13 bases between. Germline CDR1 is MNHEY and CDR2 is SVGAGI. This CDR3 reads CASSNREENSPLHF. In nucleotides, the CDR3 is TGTGCCAGCAGCAACCGGGAAGAAAATTCACCCCTCCACTTT.

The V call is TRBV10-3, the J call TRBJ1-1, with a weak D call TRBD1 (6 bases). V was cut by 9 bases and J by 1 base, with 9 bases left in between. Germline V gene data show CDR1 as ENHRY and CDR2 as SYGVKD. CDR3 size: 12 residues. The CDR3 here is CAIQGGNTEAFF. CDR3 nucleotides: TGTGCCATTCAAGGGGGGAACACTGAAGCTTTCTTT.

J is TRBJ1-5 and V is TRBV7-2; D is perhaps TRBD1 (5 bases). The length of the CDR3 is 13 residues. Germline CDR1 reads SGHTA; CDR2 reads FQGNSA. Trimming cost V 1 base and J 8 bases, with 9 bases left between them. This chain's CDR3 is CASSLGGWEPQHF. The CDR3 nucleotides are TGTGCCAGCAGCTTAGGGGGGTGGGAGCCCCAGCATTTT.

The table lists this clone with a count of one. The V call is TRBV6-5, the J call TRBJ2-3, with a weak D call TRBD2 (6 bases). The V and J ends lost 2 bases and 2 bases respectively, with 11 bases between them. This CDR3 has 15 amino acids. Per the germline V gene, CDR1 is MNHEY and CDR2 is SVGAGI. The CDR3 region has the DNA TGTGCCAGCAGTTACGCGGGAATAATCACAGATACGCAGTATTTT. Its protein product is CASSYAGIITDTQYF.

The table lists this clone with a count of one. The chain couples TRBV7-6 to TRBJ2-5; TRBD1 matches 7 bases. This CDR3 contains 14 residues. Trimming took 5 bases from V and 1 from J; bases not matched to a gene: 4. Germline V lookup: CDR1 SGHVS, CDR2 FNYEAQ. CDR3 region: CASSQTGFQETQYF. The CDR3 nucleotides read TGTGCCAGCAGCCAGACAGGGTTCCAAGAGACCCAGTACTTC.

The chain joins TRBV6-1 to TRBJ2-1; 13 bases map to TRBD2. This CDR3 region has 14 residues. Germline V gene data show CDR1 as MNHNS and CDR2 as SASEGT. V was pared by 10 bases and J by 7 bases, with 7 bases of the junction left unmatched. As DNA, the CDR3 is TGTGCCATCCAACCGACTAGCGGGAGGAATGAGCAGTTCTTC. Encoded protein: CAIQPTSGRNEQFF.

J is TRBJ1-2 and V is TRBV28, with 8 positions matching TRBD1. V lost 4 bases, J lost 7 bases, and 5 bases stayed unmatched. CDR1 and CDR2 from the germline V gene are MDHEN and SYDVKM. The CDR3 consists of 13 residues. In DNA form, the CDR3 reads TGTGCCAGCAGTTCGGACAGGGTTGGTGGCTACACCTTC. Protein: CASSSDRVGGYTF.

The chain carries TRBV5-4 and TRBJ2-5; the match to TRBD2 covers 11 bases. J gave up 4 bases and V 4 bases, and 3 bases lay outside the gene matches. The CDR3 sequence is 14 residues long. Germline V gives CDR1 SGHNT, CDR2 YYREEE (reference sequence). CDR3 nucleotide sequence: TGTGCCAGCAGCCCGGGACTAGCGGCAGAGACCCAGTACTTC. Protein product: CASSPGLAAETQYF.

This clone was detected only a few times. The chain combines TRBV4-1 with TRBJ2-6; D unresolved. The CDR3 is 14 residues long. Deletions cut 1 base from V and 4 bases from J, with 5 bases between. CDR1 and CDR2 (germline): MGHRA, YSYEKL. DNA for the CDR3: TGCGCCAGCAGCCAAGGGGCCGGGGCCAACGTCCTGACTTTC. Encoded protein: CASSQGAGANVLTF.

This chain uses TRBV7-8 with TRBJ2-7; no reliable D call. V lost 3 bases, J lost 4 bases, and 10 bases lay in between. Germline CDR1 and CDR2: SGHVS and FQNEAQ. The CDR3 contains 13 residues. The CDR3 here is CASSFTSRYEQYF. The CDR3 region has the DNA TGTGCCAGCAGCTTCACCAGTAGGTACGAGCAGTACTTC.

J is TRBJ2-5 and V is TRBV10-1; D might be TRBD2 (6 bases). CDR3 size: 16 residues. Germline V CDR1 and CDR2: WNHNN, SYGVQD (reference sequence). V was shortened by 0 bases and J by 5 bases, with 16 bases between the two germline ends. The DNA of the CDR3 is TGCGCCAGCAGTGAGTCGGGGGGAGGCGGGTTCGAGACCCAGTACTTC. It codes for CASSESGGGGFETQYF.

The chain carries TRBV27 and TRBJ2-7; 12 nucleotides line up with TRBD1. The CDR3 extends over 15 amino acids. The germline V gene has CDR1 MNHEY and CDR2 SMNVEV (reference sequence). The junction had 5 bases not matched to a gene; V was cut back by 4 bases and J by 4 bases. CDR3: CASSSGTGGAYEQYF. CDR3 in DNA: TGTGCCAGCAGTTCAGGGACAGGGGGCGCTTACGAGCAGTACTTC.

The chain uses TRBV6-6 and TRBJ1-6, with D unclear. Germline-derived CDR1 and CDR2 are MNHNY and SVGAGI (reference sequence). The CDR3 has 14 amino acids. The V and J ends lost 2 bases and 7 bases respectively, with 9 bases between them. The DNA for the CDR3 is TGTGCCAGCAGTTACCCTGACGGAAATTCACCCCTCCACTTT. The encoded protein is CASSYPDGNSPLHF.

Here the CDR3 DNA reads TGCAGCACCTCGACAGGGGGTAACACTGAAGCTTTCTTT. It yields the protein CSTSTGGNTEAFF. The chain uses TRBV29-1 and TRBJ1-1; 9 bases match TRBD1. Germline trimming cut 8 bases from V and 2 bases from J; bases unmatched to any gene: 6. Germline lookup yields CDR1 SQVTM and CDR2 ANQGSEA. The CDR3 extends over 13 amino acids. The complete variable domain, with remaining parts taken from reference TRBV29-1 and TRBJ1-1, reads SAVISQKPSRDICQRGTSLTIQCQVDSQVTMMFWYRQQPGQSLTLIATANQGSEATYESGFVIDKFPISRPNLTFSTLTVSNMSPEDSSIYLCSTSTGGNTEAFFGQGTRLTVV.

The CDR3 DNA is TGTGCCACCAGCAGAGGAGGGACAATGGGACTAGCGGGCTTCCAAGAGACCCAGTACTTC. As protein: CATSRGGTMGLAGFQETQYF. V usage is TRBV15 and J usage is TRBJ2-5; 12 positions agree with TRBD2. The CDR3 contains 20 residues. Looked up from germline, CDR1 is LNHNV and CDR2 is YYDKDF (reference sequence). J lost 1 base, V lost 1 base, and 13 bases had no gene match.

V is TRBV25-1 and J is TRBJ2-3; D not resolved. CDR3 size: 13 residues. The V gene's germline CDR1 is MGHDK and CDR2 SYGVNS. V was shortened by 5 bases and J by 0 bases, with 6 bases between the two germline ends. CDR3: CASSLGSTDTQYF. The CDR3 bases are TGTGCCAGCAGTTTGGGTAGCACAGATACGCAGTATTTT.

The CDR3 coding sequence is TGTGCCAGCAGCTTAGAAGGGACGGGAAATCAGCCCCAGCATTTT. Encoded protein: CASSLEGTGNQPQHF. This chain uses TRBV7-2 with TRBJ1-5, with TRBD1 as a possible D gene (5 bases). Looked up from germline, CDR1 is SGHTA and CDR2 is FQGNSA. Trimming left V 1 base short and J 4 bases short, with 11 bases between. This CDR3 has 15 amino acids.

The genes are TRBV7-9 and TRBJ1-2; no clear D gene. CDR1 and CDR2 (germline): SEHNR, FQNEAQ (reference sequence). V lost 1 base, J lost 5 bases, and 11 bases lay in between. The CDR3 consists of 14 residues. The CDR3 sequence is CASSLERVPYGYTF. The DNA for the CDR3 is TGTGCCAGCAGCTTAGAAAGGGTCCCTTATGGCTACACCTTC.

Here the CDR3 DNA reads TGTGCCAGCAGCGTGGAGGGGACTAGCGGGAGTCGAGAGCAGTACTTC. This gives the protein CASSVEGTSGSREQYF. The gene calls are TRBV7-2 and TRBJ2-7, with 14 bases fitting TRBD2. The CDR3 runs 16 residues. The V gene's germline CDR1 is SGHTA and CDR2 FQGNSA. With V trimmed by 5 bases and J by 7 bases, 10 bases remained unmatched.

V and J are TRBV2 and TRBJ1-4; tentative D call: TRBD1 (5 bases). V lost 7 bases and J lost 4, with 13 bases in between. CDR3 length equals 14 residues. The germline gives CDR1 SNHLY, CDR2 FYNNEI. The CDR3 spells CASKVDSLNEKLFF. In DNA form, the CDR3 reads TGTGCCAGCAAGGTTGACAGTCTTAATGAAAAACTGTTTTTT.

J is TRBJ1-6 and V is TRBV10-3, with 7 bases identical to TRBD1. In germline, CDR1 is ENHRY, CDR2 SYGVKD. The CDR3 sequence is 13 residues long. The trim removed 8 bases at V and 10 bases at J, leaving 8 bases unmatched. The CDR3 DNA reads TGTGCCATCCAGACAGGGTCCGGATCACCCCTCCACTTT. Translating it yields CAIQTGSGSPLHF.

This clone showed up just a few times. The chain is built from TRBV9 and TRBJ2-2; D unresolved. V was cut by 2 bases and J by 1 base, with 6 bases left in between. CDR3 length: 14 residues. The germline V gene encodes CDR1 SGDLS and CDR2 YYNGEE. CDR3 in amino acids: CASSVAMNTGELFF. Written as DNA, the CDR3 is TGTGCCAGCAGCGTGGCGATGAACACCGGGGAGCTGTTTTTT.

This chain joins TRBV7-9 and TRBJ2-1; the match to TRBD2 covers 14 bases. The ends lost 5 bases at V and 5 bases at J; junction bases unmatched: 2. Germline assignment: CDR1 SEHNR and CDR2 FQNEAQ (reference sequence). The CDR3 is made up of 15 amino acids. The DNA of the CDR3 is TGTGCCAGCAGCGGGACTAGCGGGAGTAACAATGAGCAGTTCTTC. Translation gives CASSGTSGSNNEQFF.